This TCR beta chain was identified in a study of shared clonotypes between healthy human individuals. The V gene's germline CDR1 is SGHAT and CDR2 FQNNGV. With 7 bases removed from V and 7 bases from J, the gap between germline ends came to 23 bases. This CDR3 is 15 amino acids long. Broader study findings: A limitation of the genetic and exposure-history diversity represented arose from few donors.

This table comes from immunoSEQ multiplex PCR, and its TCRdb copy is limited to in-frame clones, with some not included. The sample yields around 1.5 million clones, under 99% seen once. In the case of this clone: Antigen unknown.

Adults of Caucasian background living in Nashville, Tennessee made up all donors. The sequenced sample consisted of naive CD4+ T cells sorted from blood. Subset indicated: CD45RA+ positively selected. The sequence was collected from a man aged 25 to 45 in good health. The chain links TRBV11-2 to TRBJ2-7; TRBD1 might be the D (6 bases). CDR3 nucleotide sequence: TGTGCCAGCACACCCTCGGACAGAACTTCCTTGGAGCAGTACTTC. It translates to CASTPSDRTSLEQYF.